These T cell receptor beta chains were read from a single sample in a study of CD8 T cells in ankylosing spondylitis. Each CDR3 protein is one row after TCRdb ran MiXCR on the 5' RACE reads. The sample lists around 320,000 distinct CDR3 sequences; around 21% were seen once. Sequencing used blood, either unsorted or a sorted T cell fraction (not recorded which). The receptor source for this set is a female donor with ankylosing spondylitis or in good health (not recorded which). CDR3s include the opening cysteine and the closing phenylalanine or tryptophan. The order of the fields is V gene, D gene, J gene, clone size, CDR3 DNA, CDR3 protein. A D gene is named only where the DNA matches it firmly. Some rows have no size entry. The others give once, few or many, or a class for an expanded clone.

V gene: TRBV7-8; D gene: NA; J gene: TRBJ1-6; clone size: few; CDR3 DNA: TGTGCCAGCAGCTTAACGATTGGAACAGGGCTGAATTCACCCCTCCACTTT; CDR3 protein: CASSLTIGTGLNSPLHF
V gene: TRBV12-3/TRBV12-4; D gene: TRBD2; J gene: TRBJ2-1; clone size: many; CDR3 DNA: TGTGCCAGCAGTTTATCCAGCGGGAGATTTGAGCAGTTCTTC; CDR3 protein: CASSLSSGRFEQFF
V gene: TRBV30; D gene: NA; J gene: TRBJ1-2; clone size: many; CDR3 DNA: TGTGCCTGGAGTGTACAGCGAGGGGCGGCTGGCTACACCTTC; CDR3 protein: CAWSVQRGAAGYTF
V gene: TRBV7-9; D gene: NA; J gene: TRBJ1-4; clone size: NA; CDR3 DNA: TGTGCCAGCAGCTTAGCGGCGGGAGTTAATGAAAAACTGTTTTTT; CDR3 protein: CASSLAAGVNEKLFF
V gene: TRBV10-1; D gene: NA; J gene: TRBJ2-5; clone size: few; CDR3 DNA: TGCGCCAGCAGTGAGGGTGCTGGGAGGCAGGAGACCCAGTACTTC; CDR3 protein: CASSEGAGRQETQYF
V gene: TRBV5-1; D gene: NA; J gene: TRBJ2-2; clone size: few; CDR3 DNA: TGCGCCAGCAGCCTTTCGACTATTACCGGGGAGCTGTTTTTT; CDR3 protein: CASSLSTITGELFF
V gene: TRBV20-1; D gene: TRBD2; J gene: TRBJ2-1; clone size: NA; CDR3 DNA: TGCAGTGCTAGCTCGACTAGCCTGGGGGAGCAGTTCTTC; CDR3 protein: CSASSTSLGEQFF
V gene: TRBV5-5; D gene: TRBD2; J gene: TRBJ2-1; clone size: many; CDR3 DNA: TGTGCCAGCAGCTTTAGCGGGAAGAGGTTCTTC; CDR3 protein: CASSFSGKRFF
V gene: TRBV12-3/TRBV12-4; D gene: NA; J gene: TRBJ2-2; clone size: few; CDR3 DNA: TGTGCCAGCAGTTTCCCAGGACACTACACCGGGGAGCTGTTTTTT; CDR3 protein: CASSFPGHYTGELFF
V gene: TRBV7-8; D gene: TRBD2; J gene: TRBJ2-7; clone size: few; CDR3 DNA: TGTGCCAGCAGCCCCCGTTCGGGAGGACCGAACTCCTACGAGCAGTACTTC; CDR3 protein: CASSPRSGGPNSYEQYF
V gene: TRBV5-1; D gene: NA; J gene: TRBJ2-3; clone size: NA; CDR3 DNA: TGCGCCAGCAGCCCCCGGAGGCGGGTTCCAGATACGCAGTATTTT; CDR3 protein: CASSPRRRVPDTQYF
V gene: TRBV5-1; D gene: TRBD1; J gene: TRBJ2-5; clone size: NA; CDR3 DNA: TGCGCCAGCAGCAACAGGGACAGGGGGCAGTCCGAGACCCAGTACTTC; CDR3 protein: CASSNRDRGQSETQYF
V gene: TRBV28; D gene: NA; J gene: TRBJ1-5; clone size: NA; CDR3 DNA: TGTGCCAGCAGAACAGCGGGTAGCAATCAGCCCCAGCATTTT; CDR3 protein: CASRTAGSNQPQHF
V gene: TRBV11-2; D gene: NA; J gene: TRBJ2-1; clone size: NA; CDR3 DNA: TGTGCCAGCAGCTTAGAAGGGGAGACCAGCCTAAGTGGCTACAATGAGCAGTTCTTC; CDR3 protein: CASSLEGETSLSGYNEQFF
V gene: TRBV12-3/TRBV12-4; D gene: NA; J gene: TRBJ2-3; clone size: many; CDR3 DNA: TGTGCCAGCAGTTTAGGGGACTCCAGCACAGATACGCAGTATTTT; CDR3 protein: CASSLGDSSTDTQYF
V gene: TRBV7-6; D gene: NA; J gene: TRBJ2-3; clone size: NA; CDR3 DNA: TGTGCCAGCAGCTTAGCAGGGGGAGATGGAGATACGCAGTATTTT; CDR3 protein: CASSLAGGDGDTQYF
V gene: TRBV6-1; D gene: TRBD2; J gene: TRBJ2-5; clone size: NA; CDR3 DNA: TGTGCCAGCAGCGCCCTCGGAGCGGGAGGTGAGACCCAGTACTTC; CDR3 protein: CASSALGAGGETQYF
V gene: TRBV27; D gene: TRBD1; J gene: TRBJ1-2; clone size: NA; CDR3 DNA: TGTGCCAGCAAAGCAGGACAGGGAGGTTATGGCTACACCTTC; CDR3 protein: CASKAGQGGYGYTF
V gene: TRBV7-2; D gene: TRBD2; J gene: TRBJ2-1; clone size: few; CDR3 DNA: TGTGCCAGCAGCCCATCGGGAGGGGGGGCCTACAATGAGCAGTTCTTC; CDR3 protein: CASSPSGGGAYNEQFF
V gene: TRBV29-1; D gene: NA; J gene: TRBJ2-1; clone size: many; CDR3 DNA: TGCAGCGTTGAAGTCAGTAGGAATGAGCAGTTCTTC; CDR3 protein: CSVEVSRNEQFF
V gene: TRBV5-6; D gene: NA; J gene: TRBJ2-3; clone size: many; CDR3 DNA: TGTGCCAGCAGCTTTGGGAAGACTACGCAGTATTTT; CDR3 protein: CASSFGKTTQYF
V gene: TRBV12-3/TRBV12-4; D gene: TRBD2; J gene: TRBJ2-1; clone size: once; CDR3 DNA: TGTGCCAGCAGTACTGCCGGGACTAGCCTGCAGTTCTTC; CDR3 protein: CASSTAGTSLQFF
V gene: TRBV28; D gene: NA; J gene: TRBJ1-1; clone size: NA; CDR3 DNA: TGTGCCAGCAGTTTAAACCCAGGGGCTGAAGCTTTCTTT; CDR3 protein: CASSLNPGAEAFF
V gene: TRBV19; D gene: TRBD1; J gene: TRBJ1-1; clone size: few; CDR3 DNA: TGTGCCAGTAGTGCCGGACAGGTGATGAACACTGAAGCTTTCTTT; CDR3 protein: CASSAGQVMNTEAFF
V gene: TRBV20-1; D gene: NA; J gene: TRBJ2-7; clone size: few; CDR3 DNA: TGCAGTGCTGGGGGAGTGGGCGGGTACGAGCAGTACTTC; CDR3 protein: CSAGGVGGYEQYF
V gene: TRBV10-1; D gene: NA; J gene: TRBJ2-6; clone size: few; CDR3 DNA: TGCGCCAGCAGTGAGGGGGGATTGGCCAACGTCCTGACTTTC; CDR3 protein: CASSEGGLANVLTF
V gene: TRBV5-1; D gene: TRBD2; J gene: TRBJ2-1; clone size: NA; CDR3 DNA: TGCGCCAGCAGCTTGGAACTAGCGGGAGGGAATGAGCAGTTCTTC; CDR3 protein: CASSLELAGGNEQFF
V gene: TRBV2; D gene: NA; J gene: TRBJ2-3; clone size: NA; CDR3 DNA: TGTGCCAGCAGTGGGGACAGCACAGATACGCAGTATTTT; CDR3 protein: CASSGDSTDTQYF
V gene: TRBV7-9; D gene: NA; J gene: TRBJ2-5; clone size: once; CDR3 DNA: TGTGCCAGCAGCCCGAGCAGATCCCCAGAGACCCAGTACTTC; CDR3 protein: CASSPSRSPETQYF
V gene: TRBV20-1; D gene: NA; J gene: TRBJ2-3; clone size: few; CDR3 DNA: TGCAGTGCTAGATTTTTGGGGGATACGCAGTATTTT; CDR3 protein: CSARFLGDTQYF
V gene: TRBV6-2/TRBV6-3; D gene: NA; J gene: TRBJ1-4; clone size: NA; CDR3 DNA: TGTGCCAGCAATCCAACAACTAATGAAAAACTGTTTTTT; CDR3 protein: CASNPTTNEKLFF
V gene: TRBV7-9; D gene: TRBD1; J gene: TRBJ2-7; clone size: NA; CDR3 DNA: TGTGCCAGCAGCTTAGGGGGACAGGGGGCCGGGCAGTACTTC; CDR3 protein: CASSLGGQGAGQYF
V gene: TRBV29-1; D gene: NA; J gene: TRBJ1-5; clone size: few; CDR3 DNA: TGCAGCGTTGGAGGAGGAGGGCCCCAGCATTTT; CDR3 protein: CSVGGGGPQHF
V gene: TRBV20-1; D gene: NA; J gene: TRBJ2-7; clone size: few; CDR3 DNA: TGCAGTGCTGTACGTAGCGGAACCTACGAGCAGTACTTC; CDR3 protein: CSAVRSGTYEQYF
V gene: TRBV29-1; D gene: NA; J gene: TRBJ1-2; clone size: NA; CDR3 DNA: TGCAGCGTTCGGGACGATGGCTACACCTTC; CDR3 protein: CSVRDDGYTF
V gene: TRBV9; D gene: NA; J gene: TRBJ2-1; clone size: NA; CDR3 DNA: TGTGCCAGCAGCCCGCGGGGCCGAGGTGAGCAGTTCTTC; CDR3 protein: CASSPRGRGEQFF
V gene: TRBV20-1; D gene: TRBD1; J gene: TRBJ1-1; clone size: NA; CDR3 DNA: TGCAGTGCTGGCGGACAGGCGTACACTGAAGCTTTCTTT; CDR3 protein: CSAGGQAYTEAFF
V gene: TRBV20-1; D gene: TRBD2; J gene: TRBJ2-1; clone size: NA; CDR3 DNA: TGCAGTGCTAGAGGGGGCGGGAGGGCTAGCCTAGGGGAGCAGTTCTTC; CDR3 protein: CSARGGGRASLGEQFF
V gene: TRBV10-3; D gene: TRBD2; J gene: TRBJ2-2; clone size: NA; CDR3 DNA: TGTGCCATAAAACCGGGACTAGCGGGAACCGGGGAGCTGTTTTTT; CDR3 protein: CAIKPGLAGTGELFF
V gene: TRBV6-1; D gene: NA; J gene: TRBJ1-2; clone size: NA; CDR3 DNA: TGTGCCAGCAGTCGAGACCCCTTGGGTGGCTACACCTTC; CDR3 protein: CASSRDPLGGYTF
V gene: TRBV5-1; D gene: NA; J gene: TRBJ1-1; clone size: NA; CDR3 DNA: TGCGCCAGCAGTGACATATGGAACACTGAAGCTTTCTTT; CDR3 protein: CASSDIWNTEAFF
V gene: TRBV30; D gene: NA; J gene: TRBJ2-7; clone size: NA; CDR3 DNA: TGTGCCTGGGAGGGCACCTACGAGCAGTACTTC; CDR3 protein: CAWEGTYEQYF
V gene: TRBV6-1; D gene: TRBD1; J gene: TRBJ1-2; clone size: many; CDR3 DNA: TGTGCCAGCAGTAGGACAGGAGCTAACTATGGCTACACCTTC; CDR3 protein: CASSRTGANYGYTF
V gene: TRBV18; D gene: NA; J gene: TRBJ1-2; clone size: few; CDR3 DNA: TGTGCCAGCTCACCCCTGGGGGGTGCCGATGGCTACACCTTC; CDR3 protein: CASSPLGGADGYTF
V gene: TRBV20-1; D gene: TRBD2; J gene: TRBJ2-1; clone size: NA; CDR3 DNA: TGCAGTGCTAGAGATCATGGTGATAGCGGGAGCCTCTACAATGAGCAGTTCTTC; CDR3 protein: CSARDHGDSGSLYNEQFF